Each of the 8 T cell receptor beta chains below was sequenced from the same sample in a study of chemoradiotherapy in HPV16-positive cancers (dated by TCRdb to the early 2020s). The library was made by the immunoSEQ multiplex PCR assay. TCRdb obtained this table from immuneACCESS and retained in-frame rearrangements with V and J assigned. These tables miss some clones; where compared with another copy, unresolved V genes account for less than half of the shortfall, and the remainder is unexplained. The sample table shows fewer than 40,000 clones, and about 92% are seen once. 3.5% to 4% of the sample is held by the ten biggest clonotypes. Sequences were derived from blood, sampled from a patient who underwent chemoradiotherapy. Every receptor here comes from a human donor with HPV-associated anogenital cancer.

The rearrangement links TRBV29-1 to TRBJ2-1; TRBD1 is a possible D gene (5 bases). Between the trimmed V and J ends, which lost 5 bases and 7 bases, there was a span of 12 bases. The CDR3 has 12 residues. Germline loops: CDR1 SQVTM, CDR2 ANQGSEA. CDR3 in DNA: TGCAGCGTTCCCCCAGACAGTAATGAGCAGTTCTTC. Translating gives CSVPPDSNEQFF.

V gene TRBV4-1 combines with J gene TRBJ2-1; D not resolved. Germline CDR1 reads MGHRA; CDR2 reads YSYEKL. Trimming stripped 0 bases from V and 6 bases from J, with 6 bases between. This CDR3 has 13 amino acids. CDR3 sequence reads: CASSQDRLNEQFF. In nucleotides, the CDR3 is TGCGCCAGCAGCCAAGATCGGCTCAATGAGCAGTTCTTC.

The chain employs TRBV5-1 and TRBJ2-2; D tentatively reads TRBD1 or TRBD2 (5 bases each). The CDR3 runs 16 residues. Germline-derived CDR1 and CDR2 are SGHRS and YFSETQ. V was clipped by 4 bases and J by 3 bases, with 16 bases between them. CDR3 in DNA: TGCGCCAGCAGCACGGGACCGGGTCGGGACACCGGGGAGCTGTTTTTT. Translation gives CASSTGPGRDTGELFF.

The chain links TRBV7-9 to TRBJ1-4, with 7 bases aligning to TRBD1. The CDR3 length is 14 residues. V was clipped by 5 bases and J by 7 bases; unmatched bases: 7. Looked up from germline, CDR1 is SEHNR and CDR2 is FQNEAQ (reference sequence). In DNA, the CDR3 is TGTGCCAGCAGCCTACAGGGGTCGGCTGAAAAACTGTTTTTT. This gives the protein CASSLQGSAEKLFF.

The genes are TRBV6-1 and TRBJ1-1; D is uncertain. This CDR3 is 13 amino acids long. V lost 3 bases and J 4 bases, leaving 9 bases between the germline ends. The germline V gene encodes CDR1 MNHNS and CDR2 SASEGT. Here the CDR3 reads CASSEGVLTEAFF. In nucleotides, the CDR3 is TGTGCCAGCAGTGAGGGAGTTCTCACTGAAGCTTTCTTT.

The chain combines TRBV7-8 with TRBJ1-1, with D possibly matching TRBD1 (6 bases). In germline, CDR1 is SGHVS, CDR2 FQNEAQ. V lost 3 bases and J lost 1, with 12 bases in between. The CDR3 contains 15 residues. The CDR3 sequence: CASSFNRVRNTEAFF. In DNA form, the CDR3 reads TGTGCCAGCAGCTTCAACAGGGTCCGGAACACTGAAGCTTTCTTT.

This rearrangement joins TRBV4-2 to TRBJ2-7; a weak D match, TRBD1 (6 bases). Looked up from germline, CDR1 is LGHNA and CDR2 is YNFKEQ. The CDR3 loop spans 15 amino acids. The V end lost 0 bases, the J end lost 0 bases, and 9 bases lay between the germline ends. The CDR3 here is CASSQDDRSSYEQYF. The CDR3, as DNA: TGTGCCAGCAGCCAAGATGACAGGAGCTCCTACGAGCAGTACTTC.

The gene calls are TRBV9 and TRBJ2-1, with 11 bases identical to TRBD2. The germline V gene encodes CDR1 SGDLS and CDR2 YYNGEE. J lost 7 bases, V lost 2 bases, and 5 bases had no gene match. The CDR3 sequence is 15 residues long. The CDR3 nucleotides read TGTGCCAGCAGCGTGCTAGCGGGGGGTCAAAATGAGCAGTTCTTC. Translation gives CASSVLAGGQNEQFF.